This TCR beta chain was observed in a study of CD8+CD57+ T cells in acquired aplastic anemia. Study details: DNA per sorted CD4+ or CD8+ sample ranged roughly 0.19 to 30 ug, averaging 3.2 ug. As sequenced from healthy donors, CD4+ cells averaged around 11 million reads.

Genomic DNA provided the template from which TCR beta VDJ and CDR3 profiles were obtained. From the reads, TCRdb called clonotypes with MiXCR, one entry per CDR3 protein. The data hold tens of thousands of distinct CDR3 sequences, with 65% to 80% observed a single time. General observations from the study: With respect to CD8+ Simpson's diversity, patients and controls did not differ significantly. Sharing between patients and controls was observed for roughly 29 CD8+ CDR3 sequences.

Germline CDR1 reads SGHVS; CDR2 reads FNYEAQ. V was pared by 8 bases and J by 2 bases, with 9 bases between. The CDR3 sequence is 12 residues long. This clonotype was observed a handful of times. Its target is unknown. V is TRBV7-6 and J is TRBJ1-2; maybe TRBD1 (6 bases). Source material: sorted CD4+, CD8+, or CD8+CD57+ T cells (not recorded which) from PBMCs. This receptor was taken from a human donor in good health, serving as a control. The CDR3 DNA follows: TGTGCCAGCGGCGGACAGAACTATGGCTACACCTTC. Residues: CASGGQNYGYTF.